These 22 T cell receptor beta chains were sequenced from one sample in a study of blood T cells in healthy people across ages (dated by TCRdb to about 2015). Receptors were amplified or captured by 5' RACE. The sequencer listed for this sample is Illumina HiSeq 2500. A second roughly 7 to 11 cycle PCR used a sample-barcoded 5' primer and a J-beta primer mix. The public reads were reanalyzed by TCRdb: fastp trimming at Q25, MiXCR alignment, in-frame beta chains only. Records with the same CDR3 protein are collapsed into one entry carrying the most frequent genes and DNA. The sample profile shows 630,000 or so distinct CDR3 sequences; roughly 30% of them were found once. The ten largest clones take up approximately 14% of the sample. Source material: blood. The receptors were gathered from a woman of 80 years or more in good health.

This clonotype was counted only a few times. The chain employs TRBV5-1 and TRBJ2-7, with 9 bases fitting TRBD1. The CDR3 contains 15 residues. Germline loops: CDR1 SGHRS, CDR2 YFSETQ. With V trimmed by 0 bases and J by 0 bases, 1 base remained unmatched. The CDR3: CASSLGQGVSYEQYF. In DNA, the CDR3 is TGCGCCAGCAGCTTGGGACAGGGGGTCTCCTACGAGCAGTACTTC.

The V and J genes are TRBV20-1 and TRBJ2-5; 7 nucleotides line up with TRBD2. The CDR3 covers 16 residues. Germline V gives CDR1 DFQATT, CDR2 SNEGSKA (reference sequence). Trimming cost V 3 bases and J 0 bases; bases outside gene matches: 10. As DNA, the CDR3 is TGCAGTGCTAGTCTCCCCCGACTAGCAGACCAAGAGACCCAGTACTTC. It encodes CSASLPRLADQETQYF.

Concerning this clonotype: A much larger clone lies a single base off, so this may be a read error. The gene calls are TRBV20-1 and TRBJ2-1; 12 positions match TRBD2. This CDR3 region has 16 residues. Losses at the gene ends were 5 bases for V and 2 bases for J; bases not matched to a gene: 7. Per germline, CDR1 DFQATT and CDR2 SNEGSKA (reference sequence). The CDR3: CSAGVPSGGAYNEQFF. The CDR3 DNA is TGCAGTGCTGGAGTCCCTAGCGGGGGGGCCTACAATGAGCAGTTCTTC.

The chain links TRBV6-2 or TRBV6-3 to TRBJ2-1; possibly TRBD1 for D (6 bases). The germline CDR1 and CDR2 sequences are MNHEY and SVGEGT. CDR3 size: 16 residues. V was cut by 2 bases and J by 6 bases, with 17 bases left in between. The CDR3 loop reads CASSYGAGAGGNEQFF. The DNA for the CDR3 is TGTGCCAGCAGTTACGGTGCAGGGGCTGGTGGCAATGAGCAGTTCTTC.

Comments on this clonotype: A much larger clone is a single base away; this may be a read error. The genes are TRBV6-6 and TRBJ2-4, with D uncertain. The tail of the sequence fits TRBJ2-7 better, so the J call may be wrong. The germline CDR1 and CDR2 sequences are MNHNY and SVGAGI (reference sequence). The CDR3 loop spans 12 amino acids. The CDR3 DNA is TGTGCCGGCAGTTACTCGAGACACGAGCAGTACTTC. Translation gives CAGSYSRHEQYF.

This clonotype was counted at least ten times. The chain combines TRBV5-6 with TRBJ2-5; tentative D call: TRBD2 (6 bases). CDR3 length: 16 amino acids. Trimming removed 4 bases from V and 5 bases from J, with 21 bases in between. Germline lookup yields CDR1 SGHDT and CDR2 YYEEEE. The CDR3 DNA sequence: TGTGCCAGCAGCAGGACGGTGGACGGGGGTGTGGAGACCCAGTACTTC. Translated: CASSRTVDGGVETQYF.

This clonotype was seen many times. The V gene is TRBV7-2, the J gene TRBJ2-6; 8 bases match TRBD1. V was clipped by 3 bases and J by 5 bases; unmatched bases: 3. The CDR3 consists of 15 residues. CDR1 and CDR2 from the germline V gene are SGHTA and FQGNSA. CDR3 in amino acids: CASSFGQGRANVLTF. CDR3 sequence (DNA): TGTGCCAGCAGCTTCGGACAGGGAAGGGCCAACGTCCTGACTTTC.

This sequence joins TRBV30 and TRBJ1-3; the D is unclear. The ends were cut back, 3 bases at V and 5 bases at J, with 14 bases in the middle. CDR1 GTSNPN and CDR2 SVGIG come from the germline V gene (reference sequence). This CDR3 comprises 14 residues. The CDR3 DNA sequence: TGTGCCTGGAGCCCCGGCACGGGAAGAAACACCATATATTTT. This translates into CAWSPGTGRNTIYF.

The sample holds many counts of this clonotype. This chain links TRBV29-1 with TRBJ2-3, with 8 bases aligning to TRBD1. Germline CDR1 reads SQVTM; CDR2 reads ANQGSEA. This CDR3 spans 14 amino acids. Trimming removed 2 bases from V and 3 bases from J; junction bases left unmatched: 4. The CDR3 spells CSVELGQGTDTQYF. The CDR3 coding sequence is TGCAGCGTTGAATTAGGACAGGGAACAGATACGCAGTATTTT.

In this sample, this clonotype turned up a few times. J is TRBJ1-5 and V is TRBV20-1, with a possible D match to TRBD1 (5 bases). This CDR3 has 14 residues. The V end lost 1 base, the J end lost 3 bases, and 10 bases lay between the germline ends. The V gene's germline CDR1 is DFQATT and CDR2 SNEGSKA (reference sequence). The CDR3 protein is CSARGGVTNQPQHF. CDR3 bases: TGCAGTGCTAGAGGGGGGGTAACCAATCAGCCCCAGCATTTT.

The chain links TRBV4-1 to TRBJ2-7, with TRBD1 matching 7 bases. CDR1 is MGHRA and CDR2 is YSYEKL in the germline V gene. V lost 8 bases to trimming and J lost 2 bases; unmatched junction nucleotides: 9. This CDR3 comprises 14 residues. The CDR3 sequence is CASGATGATYEQYF. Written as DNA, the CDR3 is TGCGCCAGCGGGGCAACAGGGGCTACCTACGAGCAGTACTTC.

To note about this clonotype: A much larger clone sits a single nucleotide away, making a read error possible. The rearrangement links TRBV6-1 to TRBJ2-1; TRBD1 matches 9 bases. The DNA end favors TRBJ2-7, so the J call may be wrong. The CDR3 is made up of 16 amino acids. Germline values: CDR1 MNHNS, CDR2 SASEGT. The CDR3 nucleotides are TGTGCCAGCCTCTCGGGGACAGGGTTGAGCTACAATGAGCAGTACTTC. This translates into CASLSGTGLSYNEQYF.

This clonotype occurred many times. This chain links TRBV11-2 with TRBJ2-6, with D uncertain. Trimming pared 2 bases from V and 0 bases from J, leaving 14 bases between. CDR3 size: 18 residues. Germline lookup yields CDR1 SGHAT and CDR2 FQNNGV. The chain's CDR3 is CASSLISAAVSGANVLTF. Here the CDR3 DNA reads TGTGCCAGCAGCTTAATCTCAGCAGCCGTCTCTGGGGCCAACGTCCTGACTTTC.

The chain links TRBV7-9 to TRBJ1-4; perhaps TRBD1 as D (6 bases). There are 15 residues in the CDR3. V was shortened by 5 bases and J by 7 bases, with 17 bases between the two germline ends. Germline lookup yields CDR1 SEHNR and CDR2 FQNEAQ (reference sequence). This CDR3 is CASSPLRGSLEKLFF. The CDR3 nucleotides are TGTGCCAGCAGCCCCTTAAGGGGGAGTCTTGAAAAACTGTTTTTT. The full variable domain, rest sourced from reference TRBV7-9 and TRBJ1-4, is DTGVSQNPRHKITKRGQNVTFRCDPISEHNRLYWYRQTLGQGPEFLTYFQNEAQLEKSRLLSDRFSAERPKGSFSTLEIQRTEQGDSAMYLCASSPLRGSLEKLFFGSGTQLSVL.

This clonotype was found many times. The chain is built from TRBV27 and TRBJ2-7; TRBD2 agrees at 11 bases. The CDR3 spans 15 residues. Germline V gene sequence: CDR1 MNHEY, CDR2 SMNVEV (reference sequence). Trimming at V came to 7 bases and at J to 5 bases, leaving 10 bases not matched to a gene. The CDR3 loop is CASTTSSGGFHEQYF. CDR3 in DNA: TGTGCCAGCACCACCTCTAGCGGGGGGTTCCACGAGCAGTACTTC.

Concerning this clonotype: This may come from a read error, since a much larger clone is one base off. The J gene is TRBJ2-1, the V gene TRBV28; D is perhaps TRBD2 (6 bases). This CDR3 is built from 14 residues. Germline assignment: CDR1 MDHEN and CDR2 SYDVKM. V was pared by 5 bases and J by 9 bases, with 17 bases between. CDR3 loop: CASSILALVGEQFF. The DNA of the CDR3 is TGTGCCAGCAGTATACTAGCCCTTGTGGGTGAGCAGTTCTTC.

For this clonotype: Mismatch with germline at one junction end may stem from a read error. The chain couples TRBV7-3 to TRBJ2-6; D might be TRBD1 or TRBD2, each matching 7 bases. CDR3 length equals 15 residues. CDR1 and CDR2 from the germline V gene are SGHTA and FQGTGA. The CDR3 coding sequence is TGTGCCAGCAGTAAACAGGGGAGCGGGGCCAACATCCTGACTTTC. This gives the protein CASSKQGSGANILTF.

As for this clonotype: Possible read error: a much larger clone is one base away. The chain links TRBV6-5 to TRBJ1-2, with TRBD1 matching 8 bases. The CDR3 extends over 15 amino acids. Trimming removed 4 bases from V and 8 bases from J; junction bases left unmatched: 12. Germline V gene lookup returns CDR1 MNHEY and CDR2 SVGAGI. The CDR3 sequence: CASSSRTGTCRGYTF. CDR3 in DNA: TGTGCCAGCAGTTCCCGGACAGGGACCTGTCGGGGCTACACCTTC.

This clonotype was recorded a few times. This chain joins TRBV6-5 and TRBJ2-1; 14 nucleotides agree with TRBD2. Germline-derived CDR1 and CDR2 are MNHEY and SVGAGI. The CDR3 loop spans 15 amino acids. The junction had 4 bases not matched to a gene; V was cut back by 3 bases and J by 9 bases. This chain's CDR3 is CASSYRLAGGSEQFF. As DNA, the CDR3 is TGTGCCAGCAGTTATAGACTAGCGGGGGGGTCTGAGCAGTTCTTC.

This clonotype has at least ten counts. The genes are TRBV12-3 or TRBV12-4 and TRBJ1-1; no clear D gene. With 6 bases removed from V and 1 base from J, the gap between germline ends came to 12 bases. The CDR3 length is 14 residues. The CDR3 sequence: CASSQTYWNTEAFF. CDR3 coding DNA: TGTGCCAGCAGCCAGACTTACTGGAACACTGAAGCTTTCTTT.

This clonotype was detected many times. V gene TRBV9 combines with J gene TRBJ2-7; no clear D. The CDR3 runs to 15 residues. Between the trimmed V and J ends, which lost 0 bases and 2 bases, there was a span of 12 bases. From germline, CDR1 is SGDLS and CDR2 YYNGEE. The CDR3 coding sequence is TGTGCCAGCAGCGTAGAAGAAGGCCGGGCCTACGAGCAGTACTTC. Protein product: CASSVEEGRAYEQYF.

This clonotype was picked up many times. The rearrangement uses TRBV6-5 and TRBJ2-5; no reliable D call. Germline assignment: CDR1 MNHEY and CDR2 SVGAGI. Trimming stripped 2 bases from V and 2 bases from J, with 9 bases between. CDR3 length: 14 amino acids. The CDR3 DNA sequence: TGTGCCAGCAGTTACATACAGACACAAGAGACCCAGTACTTC. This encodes CASSYIQTQETQYF.